This T cell receptor beta chain comes out of a study of blood T cell repertoires in COVID-19. Turning to the study itself: In each case, the material was cDNA or gDNA derived from T cells, B-cell-depleted T cells, or PBMCs.

Germline V gene lookup returns CDR1 DFQATT and CDR2 SNEGSKA (reference sequence). The CDR3 covers 11 residues. Trimming cost V 5 bases and J 3 bases, with 7 bases left between them. This clone has only a few counts. Produced via immunoSEQ multiplex PCR; TCRdb's table is partial and in-frame only. The sample yields about 210,000 clones, roughly 86% seen once. This TCR was recovered from a woman between 45 and 60 years old with active or convalescent COVID-19. Sequencing was performed on peripheral blood. The chain links TRBV20-1 to TRBJ2-5; D is possibly TRBD2 (5 bases). The CDR3 here is CSAVAKETQYF. CDR3 DNA: TGCAGTGCTGTAGCGAAAGAGACCCAGTACTTC.